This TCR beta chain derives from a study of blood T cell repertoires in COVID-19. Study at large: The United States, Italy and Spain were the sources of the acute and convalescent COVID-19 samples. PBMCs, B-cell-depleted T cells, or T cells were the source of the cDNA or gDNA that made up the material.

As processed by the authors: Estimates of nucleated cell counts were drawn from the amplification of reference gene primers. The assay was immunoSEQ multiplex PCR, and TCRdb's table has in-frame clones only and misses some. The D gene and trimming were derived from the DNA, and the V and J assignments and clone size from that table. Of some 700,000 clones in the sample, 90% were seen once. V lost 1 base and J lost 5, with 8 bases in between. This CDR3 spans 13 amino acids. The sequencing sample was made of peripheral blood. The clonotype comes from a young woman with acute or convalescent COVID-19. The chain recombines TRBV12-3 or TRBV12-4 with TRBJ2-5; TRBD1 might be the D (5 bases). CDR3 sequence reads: CASSLGQSETQYF. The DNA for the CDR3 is TGTGCCAGCAGTTTAGGACAGTCGGAGACCCAGTACTTC.